This T cell receptor (beta chain) was documented in a study of blood T cell repertoires in COVID-19. Study in general: Spain, Italy and the United States supplied samples that represented acute and convalescent COVID-19. Sources were T cells, B-cell-depleted T cells, or PBMCs; the material itself was cDNA or gDNA.

Germline V CDR1 and CDR2: MNHEY, SVGAGI. The CDR3 runs to 16 residues. Losses at the gene ends were 0 bases for V and 12 bases for J; bases not matched to a gene: 7. In the study's own analysis: Nucleated cell counts were estimated from reference gene primer amplification. TCRdb's copy holds only in-frame clones and misses some; the assay was immunoSEQ multiplex PCR. The V and J calls and the clone size are those of that table, but D and trimming were determined from the DNA. The table records roughly 100,000 clones, approximately 85% of them present only once. In its sample, this clone was seen a few times.

The TCR sequence derives from a man in his fifties or sixties with acute or convalescent COVID-19. This chain links TRBV6-5 with TRBJ1-6, with 11 positions matching TRBD1. The sequencing sample was made of peripheral blood. The chain's CDR3 is CASSYSSDRGRVPLHF. DNA of the CDR3: TGTGCCAGCAGTTACTCCTCGGACAGGGGGCGCGTACCCCTCCACTTT.